Listed below are T cell receptor beta chains from one sample, sequenced in a study of T cells after yellow fever vaccination. One entry per CDR3 protein, called by TCRdb with MiXCR from the 5' RACE reads. Of under 550,000 distinct CDR3 sequences listed, roughly 22% are singletons. The source was PBMCs, collected more than 20 days after the first yellow fever vaccination. Source of these receptors: a young man who received the YFV17D yellow fever vaccine. CDR3s include the opening cysteine and the closing phenylalanine or tryptophan. The D gene is left open where the match is weak. The listing skips clone size in some rows; elsewhere it reads once, few, many or a size class.

clone size: NA; V gene: TRBV28; J gene: TRBJ1-5; D gene: NA; CDR3 protein: CASIGSSNQPQHF; CDR3 DNA: TGTGCCAGCATCGGCAGTAGCAATCAGCCCCAGCATTTT
clone size: few; V gene: TRBV4-1; J gene: TRBJ1-4; D gene: NA; CDR3 protein: CASSPPNGLNEKLFF; CDR3 DNA: TGCGCCAGCAGCCCCCCAAACGGGCTTAATGAAAAACTGTTTTTT
clone size: few; V gene: TRBV12-3/TRBV12-4; J gene: TRBJ1-3; D gene: TRBD1; CDR3 protein: CASRGTGSSGNTIYF; CDR3 DNA: TGTGCCAGCAGAGGGACAGGGAGCTCTGGAAACACCATATATTTT
clone size: NA; V gene: TRBV7-2; J gene: TRBJ1-2; D gene: NA; CDR3 protein: CASSPSGSWGYTF; CDR3 DNA: TGTGCCAGCAGCCCATCGGGGAGTTGGGGCTACACCTTC
clone size: NA; V gene: TRBV6-4; J gene: TRBJ1-2; D gene: NA; CDR3 protein: CASSLRLTLPYGYTF; CDR3 DNA: TGTGCCAGCAGTCTACGGTTGACATTACCATATGGCTACACCTTC
clone size: NA; V gene: TRBV7-2; J gene: TRBJ1-1; D gene: NA; CDR3 protein: CASSPRGTGMNTEAFF; CDR3 DNA: TGTGCCAGCAGCCCTCGGGGTACCGGGATGAACACTGAAGCTTTCTTT
clone size: NA; V gene: TRBV10-3; J gene: TRBJ1-6; D gene: NA; CDR3 protein: CAISSRMGGSPLHF; CDR3 DNA: TGTGCCATCAGTAGCCGAATGGGGGGATCACCCCTCCACTTT
clone size: few; V gene: TRBV7-2; J gene: TRBJ2-7; D gene: NA; CDR3 protein: CASSLATGYEQYF; CDR3 DNA: TGTGCCAGCAGCTTAGCAACGGGGTACGAGCAGTACTTC
clone size: few; V gene: TRBV29-1; J gene: TRBJ1-1; D gene: NA; CDR3 protein: CSVAVLGVGAHKAFF; CDR3 DNA: TGCAGCGTTGCGGTTTTGGGCGTCGGGGCACATAAAGCTTTCTTT
clone size: NA; V gene: TRBV4-3; J gene: TRBJ1-6; D gene: NA; CDR3 protein: CASSRDGSSPLHF; CDR3 DNA: TGCGCCAGCAGCCGGGACGGTAGTTCACCCCTCCACTTT
clone size: NA; V gene: TRBV7-9; J gene: TRBJ1-1; D gene: NA; CDR3 protein: CASSADSYREAFF; CDR3 DNA: TGTGCCAGCAGCGCCGACAGCTACCGTGAAGCTTTCTTT
clone size: few; V gene: TRBV20-1; J gene: TRBJ1-6; D gene: NA; CDR3 protein: CSAGEGNSPLHF; CDR3 DNA: TGCAGTGCCGGAGAAGGGAATTCACCCCTCCACTTT
clone size: few; V gene: TRBV7-9; J gene: TRBJ1-2; D gene: TRBD1; CDR3 protein: CASSSPGTGRNYGYTF; CDR3 DNA: TGTGCCAGCAGCTCCCCGGGGACAGGGCGTAACTATGGCTACACCTTC
clone size: few; V gene: TRBV4-2; J gene: TRBJ1-1; D gene: NA; CDR3 protein: CASSLAGVGNSFTEAFF; CDR3 DNA: TGTGCCAGCAGCCTCGCGGGGGTGGGAAATTCATTCACTGAAGCTTTCTTT
clone size: few; V gene: TRBV6-2/TRBV6-3; J gene: TRBJ1-2; D gene: TRBD1; CDR3 protein: CASSNRDRVDGYTF; CDR3 DNA: TGTGCCAGCAGTAACCGGGACAGGGTGGACGGCTACACCTTC
clone size: NA; V gene: TRBV12-3/TRBV12-4; J gene: TRBJ1-1; D gene: NA; CDR3 protein: CASSSPRVAEAFF; CDR3 DNA: TGTGCCAGCAGTTCCCCCAGGGTCGCTGAAGCTTTCTTT
clone size: NA; V gene: TRBV20-1; J gene: TRBJ1-6; D gene: TRBD1; CDR3 protein: CSALTDRARSPLHF; CDR3 DNA: TGCAGTGCCCTGACAGACAGGGCGAGATCACCCCTCCACTTT
clone size: few; V gene: TRBV12-3/TRBV12-4; J gene: TRBJ1-3; D gene: NA; CDR3 protein: CASSLPGGANTIYF; CDR3 DNA: TGTGCCAGCAGTTTGCCCGGGGGCGCGAACACCATATATTTT
clone size: NA; V gene: TRBV24-1; J gene: TRBJ2-5; D gene: TRBD1; CDR3 protein: CATSDSDRGQETQYF; CDR3 DNA: TGTGCCACCAGTGATTCGGACAGGGGCCAAGAGACCCAGTACTTC
clone size: once; V gene: TRBV7-2; J gene: TRBJ2-3; D gene: NA; CDR3 protein: CASSSPGRGTDTQYF; CDR3 DNA: TGTGCCAGCAGCTCGCCAGGGAGAGGGACAGATACGCAGTATTTT
clone size: NA; V gene: TRBV20-1; J gene: TRBJ1-5; D gene: NA; CDR3 protein: CSAQSGVGGGNQPQHF; CDR3 DNA: TGCAGTGCTCAGAGTGGGGTCGGGGGGGGCAATCAGCCCCAGCATTTT
clone size: NA; V gene: TRBV6-4; J gene: TRBJ1-6; D gene: NA; CDR3 protein: CASKAGHHNSPLHF; CDR3 DNA: TGTGCCAGCAAGGCAGGGCATCACAATTCACCCCTCCACTTT
clone size: few; V gene: TRBV6-6; J gene: TRBJ1-1; D gene: NA; CDR3 protein: CASSPTTEAFF; CDR3 DNA: TGTGCCAGCAGTCCCACCACTGAAGCTTTCTTT
clone size: few; V gene: TRBV2; J gene: TRBJ1-5; D gene: NA; CDR3 protein: CASSEALNRGASNQPQHF; CDR3 DNA: TGTGCCAGCAGTGAAGCGCTTAATAGGGGCGCTAGCAATCAGCCCCAGCATTTT
clone size: few; V gene: TRBV20-1; J gene: TRBJ2-5; D gene: NA; CDR3 protein: CSANPQRFQETQYF; CDR3 DNA: TGCAGTGCTAACCCCCAGAGGTTCCAAGAGACCCAGTACTTC
clone size: NA; V gene: TRBV7-9; J gene: TRBJ1-1; D gene: NA; CDR3 protein: CASSSTTSLRDTEAFF; CDR3 DNA: TGTGCCAGCAGCTCAACGACCAGCTTGAGGGACACTGAAGCTTTCTTT
clone size: NA; V gene: TRBV4-3; J gene: TRBJ1-4; D gene: NA; CDR3 protein: CASSQVPPRPDEKLFF; CDR3 DNA: TGCGCCAGCAGCCAAGTTCCCCCAAGGCCAGATGAAAAACTGTTTTTT
clone size: NA; V gene: TRBV7-2; J gene: TRBJ1-2; D gene: NA; CDR3 protein: CASSLRLGRDYGYTF; CDR3 DNA: TGTGCCAGCAGCTTGCGACTCGGCAGAGACTATGGCTACACCTTC
clone size: NA; V gene: TRBV5-5; J gene: TRBJ2-3; D gene: NA; CDR3 protein: CASSLFSSTDTQYF; CDR3 DNA: TGTGCCAGCAGCTTGTTTTCTAGCACAGATACGCAGTATTTT
clone size: NA; V gene: TRBV7-2; J gene: TRBJ1-3; D gene: NA; CDR3 protein: CASSLVHRSNTIYF; CDR3 DNA: TGTGCCAGCAGCTTAGTCCACAGGTCGAACACCATATATTTT
clone size: NA; V gene: TRBV7-6; J gene: TRBJ2-3; D gene: TRBD2; CDR3 protein: CASSLLGTSGGGTPFWSTDTQYF; CDR3 DNA: TGTGCCAGCAGCTTACTCGGGACTAGCGGGGGGGGGACCCCCTTTTGGAGCACAGATACGCAGTATTTT
clone size: NA; V gene: TRBV4-1; J gene: TRBJ1-5; D gene: NA; CDR3 protein: CASSQGHYSNQPQHF; CDR3 DNA: TGCGCCAGCAGCCAAGGACACTATAGCAATCAGCCCCAGCATTTT
clone size: NA; V gene: TRBV30; J gene: TRBJ2-5; D gene: NA; CDR3 protein: CAWAGGWETQYF; CDR3 DNA: TGTGCCTGGGCTGGGGGCTGGGAGACCCAGTACTTC
clone size: NA; V gene: TRBV12-3/TRBV12-4; J gene: TRBJ2-1; D gene: TRBD2; CDR3 protein: CASSSGLAGGPSRNEQFF; CDR3 DNA: TGTGCCAGCAGCTCTGGACTAGCGGGGGGGCCGTCTCGGAATGAGCAGTTCTTC
clone size: many; V gene: TRBV24-1; J gene: TRBJ2-5; D gene: TRBD2; CDR3 protein: CATSDSSGGDETQYF; CDR3 DNA: TGTGCCACCAGTGACTCTAGCGGGGGGGATGAGACCCAGTACTTC
clone size: NA; V gene: TRBV5-6; J gene: TRBJ1-2; D gene: NA; CDR3 protein: CASSSESGNGYTF; CDR3 DNA: TGTGCCAGCAGCTCCGAATCAGGGAATGGCTACACCTTC
clone size: NA; V gene: TRBV15; J gene: TRBJ1-5; D gene: NA; CDR3 protein: CATSTRGGPNQPQHF; CDR3 DNA: TGTGCCACCAGCACCCGGGGAGGGCCCAATCAGCCCCAGCATTTT